These 20 T cell receptor beta chains were sequenced from one sample in a study of immune characteristics of hereditary and idiopathic chronic pancreatitis. The pancreas tissue came from patients undergoing total pancreatectomy with islet autotransplantation. The method was immunoSEQ multiplex PCR; TCRdb's version includes in-frame clones alone and lacks a portion of them. This table has about 2,000 clones, roughly 74% appearing once. The sample was pancreas tissue with hereditary chronic pancreatitis. These TCRs come from a human donor with chronic pancreatitis.

The genes are TRBV28 and TRBJ1-4; tentatively, D is TRBD1 (5 bases). The CDR3 covers 18 residues. V shed 3 bases and J shed 5 bases, with 22 bases lying between them. Germline CDR1 and CDR2: MDHEN and SYDVKM. CDR3 protein: CASSFPRGPQVPNEKLFF. The DNA of the CDR3 is TGTGCCAGCAGTTTCCCCCGGGGCCCGCAGGTACCAAATGAAAAACTGTTTTTT.

A single count supports this clone. This chain joins TRBV6-4 and TRBJ2-1, with TRBD2 matching over 11 bases. The CDR3 spans 15 residues. Germline lookup yields CDR1 MRHNA and CDR2 SNTAGT. V shed 6 bases, J shed 3 bases, and the junction held 4 bases outside the gene matches. The CDR3 sequence is CASSPTSGGYNEQFF. The CDR3 DNA follows: TGTGCCAGCAGCCCTACTAGCGGGGGCTACAATGAGCAGTTCTTC.

This chain connects TRBV5-6 to TRBJ2-3; tentative D call: TRBD2 (6 bases). The CDR3 consists of 16 residues. From germline, CDR1 is SGHDT and CDR2 YYEEEE. V was shortened by 2 bases and J by 4 bases, with 17 bases between the two germline ends. The CDR3 reads CASSFSGNRLADTQYF. CDR3 in DNA: TGTGCCAGCAGCTTCTCAGGGAACCGACTAGCAGATACGCAGTATTTT.

The V gene is TRBV6-1, the J gene TRBJ2-7; 10 bases agree with TRBD2. V gave up 4 bases and J gave up 0 bases; unmatched junction bases: 6. The germline CDR1 and CDR2 sequences are MNHNS and SASEGT. CDR3 length: 16 amino acids. The CDR3 DNA is TGTGCCAGCAGTGGAGGACTAGCGGATAGCTCCTACGAGCAGTACTTC. Its protein is CASSGGLADSSYEQYF.

This clone was picked up a small number of times. This chain joins TRBV21-1 and TRBJ1-5; the tabulated D call, TRBD1, remains unverified against the DNA. TRBV21-1 is tagged as a pseudogene. This CDR3 contains 17 residues. The CDR3 is CASSNPKTGDRRQPQHF. CDR3 DNA: TGTGCCAGCAGCAATCCAAAGACAGGGGACCGGAGGCAGCCCCAGCATTTT.

This clone is a singleton in its sample. The chain employs TRBV6-5 and TRBJ1-2, with D perhaps TRBD1 (6 bases). The CDR3 runs to 13 residues. The germline V gene encodes CDR1 MNHEY and CDR2 SVGAGI. With 6 bases removed from V and 6 bases from J, the gap between germline ends came to 14 bases. The CDR3 DNA reads TGTGCCAGCAGGCTGAGGACAGTCAATGGCTACACCTTC. It specifies CASRLRTVNGYTF.

As concerns this clone: Other nucleotide sequences in the sample specify the same CDR3. This rearrangement joins TRBV7-9 to TRBJ1-4; no clear D gene. V lost 3 bases to trimming and J lost 0 bases, with 8 bases between them. The germline V gene has CDR1 SEHNR and CDR2 FQNEAQ (reference sequence). CDR3 length equals 15 residues. This chain's CDR3 is CASSFPSTTNEKLFF. The CDR3 DNA is TGTGCCAGCAGCTTTCCGAGTACAACTAATGAAAAACTGTTTTTT.

The V gene is TRBV28, the J gene TRBJ1-1; tentatively, D is TRBD1 (5 bases). CDR1 and CDR2 from the germline V gene are MDHEN and SYDVKM. Trimming stripped 1 base from V and 1 base from J, with 13 bases between. CDR3 length equals 16 residues. The CDR3 sequence: CASSLSAGTGNTEAFF. CDR3 coding DNA: TGTGCCAGCAGTTTATCCGCCGGGACGGGGAACACTGAAGCTTTCTTT. The full variable domain, with the rest looked up from reference TRBV28 and TRBJ1-1, is DVKVTQSSRYLVKRTGEKVFLECVQDMDHENMFWYRQDPGLGLRLIYFSYDVKMKEKGDIPEGYSVSREKKERFSLILESASTNQTSMYLCASSLSAGTGNTEAFFGQGTRLTVV.

The CDR3 DNA follows: TGCGCCAGCAGCCAAGGAAGGGACAGGCAGCCCCAGCATTTT. This sequence encodes CASSQGRDRQPQHF. The chain couples TRBV4-1 to TRBJ1-5; 8 bases fit TRBD1. There are 14 residues in the CDR3. Per the germline V gene, CDR1 is MGHRA and CDR2 is YSYEKL. Trimming took 1 base from V and 7 from J; bases not matched to a gene: 3.

The genes are TRBV7-9 and TRBJ2-1; no reliable D call. The V and J ends lost 5 bases and 0 bases respectively, with 8 bases between them. Germline assignment: CDR1 SEHNR and CDR2 FQNEAQ (reference sequence). CDR3 length: 14 amino acids. The CDR3, as DNA: TGTGCCAGCAGCATCCAGAGCTCCTACAATGAGCAGTTCTTC. It encodes CASSIQSSYNEQFF.

This sequence joins TRBV6-5 and TRBJ2-1; 10 nucleotides align to TRBD1. This CDR3 region has 12 residues. Germline CDR1 reads MNHEY; CDR2 reads SVGAGI. The ends lost 7 bases at V and 16 bases at J; junction bases unmatched: 10. The CDR3 here is CASISGTGERFF. The DNA for the CDR3 is TGTGCCAGCATCTCCGGGACAGGGGAGAGATTCTTC.

The CDR3 loop reads CASSRLAEYNEQFF. CDR3 in DNA: TGTGCCAGCAGTCGGCTAGCGGAATACAATGAGCAGTTCTTC. The chain recombines TRBV28 with TRBJ2-1; 7 nucleotides agree with TRBD2. The length of the CDR3 is 14 residues. The trim removed 5 bases at V and 4 bases at J, leaving 5 bases unmatched. Germline V lookup: CDR1 MDHEN, CDR2 SYDVKM.

This clone is categorized as large. This chain uses TRBV7-2 with TRBJ1-5; D gene unclear. The CDR3 extends over 15 amino acids. Trimming removed 1 base from V and 0 bases from J, with 7 bases in between. Germline-derived CDR1 and CDR2 are SGHTA and FQGNSA. The CDR3 reads CASSLVHASNQPQHF. The CDR3 DNA follows: TGTGCCAGCAGCTTAGTGCACGCTAGCAATCAGCCCCAGCATTTT.

This clone was picked up a small number of times. The rearrangement uses TRBV5-1 and TRBJ2-1, with TRBD2 identical over 14 bases. Germline assignment: CDR1 SGHRS and CDR2 YFSETQ. V was pared by 0 bases and J by 5 bases, with 7 bases of the junction left unmatched. This CDR3 spans 18 amino acids. The CDR3 DNA reads as TGCGCCAGCAGCTTGGGACTAGCGGGAGGGCCATTTAACAATGAGCAGTTCTTC. It yields the protein CASSLGLAGGPFNNEQFF.

V and J are TRBV7-2 and TRBJ2-4; D not resolved. The CDR3 sequence is 16 residues long. Trimming pared 1 base from V and 3 bases from J, leaving 13 bases between. CDR1 is SGHTA, CDR2 FQGNSA, per germline. The CDR3 spells CASSLGSSRSKNIQYF. The CDR3 nucleotides read TGTGCCAGCAGCTTAGGGTCCTCTAGAAGCAAAAACATTCAGTACTTC.

The rearrangement uses TRBV28 and TRBJ2-7, with TRBD1 matching 9 bases. Germline V gives CDR1 MDHEN, CDR2 SYDVKM. V was pared by 6 bases and J by 5 bases, with 11 bases of the junction left unmatched. CDR3 length: 15 residues. The CDR3 DNA is TGTGCCAGCAGACCGACGGGACAGGGACCGAACGAGCAGTACTTC. It specifies CASRPTGQGPNEQYF.

The chain combines TRBV12-3 or TRBV12-4 with TRBJ1-1; no clear D gene. The CDR3 runs to 11 residues. V was shortened by 3 bases and J by 8 bases, with 7 bases between the two germline ends. Written as DNA, the CDR3 is TGTGCCAGCAGTTTGGGAGTGGAAGCTTTCTTT. Its translation: CASSLGVEAFF.

This clone appeared a few times. The chain joins TRBV6-2 or TRBV6-3 to TRBJ2-2; D is perhaps TRBD2 (5 bases). This CDR3 is 12 amino acids long. The V end was cut by 7 bases, the J end by 5 bases, with 8 bases between. The germline V gene has CDR1 MNHEY and CDR2 SVGEGT. The CDR3 spells CASNPGTGELFF. The CDR3 region has the DNA TGTGCCAGCAACCCGGGGACCGGGGAGCTGTTTTTT.

This clone is deemed large. This chain uses TRBV24-1 with TRBJ2-1, with TRBD1 identical over 9 bases. Per the germline V gene, CDR1 is KGHDR and CDR2 is SFDVKD. With 7 bases clipped from V and 7 bases from J, the junction kept 13 bases outside the gene matches. The CDR3 totals 16 residues. The DNA for the CDR3 is TGTGCCACCAGCCCTCACAGGGGGCCAGGACAAAATGAGCAGTTCTTC. Its protein is CATSPHRGPGQNEQFF.

In this sample, this clone turned up once. V is TRBV6-5 and J is TRBJ2-7; 8 positions agree with TRBD2. CDR1 is MNHEY, CDR2 SVGAGI, per germline. V lost 8 bases and J lost 1; bases outside the gene matches: 7. This CDR3 is built from 14 residues. The CDR3 loop is CASGRAGESYEQYF. CDR3 bases: TGTGCCAGCGGGCGAGCGGGAGAGTCCTACGAGCAGTACTTC.